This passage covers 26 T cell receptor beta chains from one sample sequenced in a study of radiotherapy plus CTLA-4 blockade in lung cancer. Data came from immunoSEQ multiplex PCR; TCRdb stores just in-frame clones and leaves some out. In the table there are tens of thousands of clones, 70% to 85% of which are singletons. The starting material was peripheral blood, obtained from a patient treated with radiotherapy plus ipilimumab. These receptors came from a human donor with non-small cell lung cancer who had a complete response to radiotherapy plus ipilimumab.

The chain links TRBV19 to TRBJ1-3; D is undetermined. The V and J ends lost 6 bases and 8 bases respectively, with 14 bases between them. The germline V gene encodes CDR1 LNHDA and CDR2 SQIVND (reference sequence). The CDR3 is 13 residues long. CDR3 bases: TGTGCCAGTAGCCTGACTGCCGGGTACACCATATATTTT. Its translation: CASSLTAGYTIYF. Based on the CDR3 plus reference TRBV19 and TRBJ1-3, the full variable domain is DGGITQSPKYLFRKEGQNVTLSCEQNLNHDAMYWYRQDPGQGLRLIYYSQIVNDFQKGDIAEGYSVSREKKESFPLTVTSAQKNPTAFYLCASSLTAGYTIYFGEGSWLTVV.

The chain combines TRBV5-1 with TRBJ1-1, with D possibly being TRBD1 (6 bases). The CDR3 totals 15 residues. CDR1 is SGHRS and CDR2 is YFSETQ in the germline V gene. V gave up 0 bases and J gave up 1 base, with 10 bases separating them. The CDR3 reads CASSLAGQSNTEAFF. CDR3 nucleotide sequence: TGCGCCAGCAGCTTGGCCGGACAGTCGAACACTGAAGCTTTCTTT. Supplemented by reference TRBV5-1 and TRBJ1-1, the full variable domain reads KAGVTQTPRYLIKTRGQQVTLSCSPISGHRSVSWYQQTPGQGLQFLFEYFSETQRNKGNFPGRFSGRQFSNSRSEMNVSTLELGDSALYLCASSLAGQSNTEAFFGQGTRLTVV.

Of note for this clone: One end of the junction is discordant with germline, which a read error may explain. The CDR3 region has the DNA TGTGCCAGCAGTTACAGGGGTGCCTCCCACGAGCAGTACTTC. Its translation: CASSYRGASHEQYF. The chain is built from TRBV6-5 and TRBJ2-7, with D possibly matching TRBD1 (5 bases). The CDR3 consists of 14 residues. In germline, CDR1 is MNHEY, CDR2 SVGAGI.

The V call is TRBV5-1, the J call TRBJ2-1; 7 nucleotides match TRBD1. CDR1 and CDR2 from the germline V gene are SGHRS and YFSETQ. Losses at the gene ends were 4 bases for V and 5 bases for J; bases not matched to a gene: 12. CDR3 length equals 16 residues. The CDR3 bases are TGCGCCAGCAGCACAAGTGACAGGGCGAATCACAATGAGCAGTTCTTC. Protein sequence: CASSTSDRANHNEQFF.

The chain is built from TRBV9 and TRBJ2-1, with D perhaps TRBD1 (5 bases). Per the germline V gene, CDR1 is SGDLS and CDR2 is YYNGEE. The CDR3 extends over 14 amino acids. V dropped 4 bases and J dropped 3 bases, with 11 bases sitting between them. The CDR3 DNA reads TGTGCCAGCAGCCCAAGACAGTTCTACAATGAGCAGTTCTTC. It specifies CASSPRQFYNEQFF.

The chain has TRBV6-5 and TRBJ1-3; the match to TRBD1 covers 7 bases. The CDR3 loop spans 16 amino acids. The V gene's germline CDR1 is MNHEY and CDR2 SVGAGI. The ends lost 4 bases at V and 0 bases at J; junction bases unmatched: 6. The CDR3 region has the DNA TGTGCCAGCAGTTCATCGACAGGGTTCTCTGGAAACACCATATATTTT. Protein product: CASSSSTGFSGNTIYF.

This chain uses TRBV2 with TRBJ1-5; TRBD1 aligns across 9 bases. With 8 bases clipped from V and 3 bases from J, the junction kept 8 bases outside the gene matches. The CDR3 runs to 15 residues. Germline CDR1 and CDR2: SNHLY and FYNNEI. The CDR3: CASVRDRASNQPQHF. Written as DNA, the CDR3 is TGTGCCAGCGTCCGGGACAGGGCTTCCAATCAGCCCCAGCATTTT.

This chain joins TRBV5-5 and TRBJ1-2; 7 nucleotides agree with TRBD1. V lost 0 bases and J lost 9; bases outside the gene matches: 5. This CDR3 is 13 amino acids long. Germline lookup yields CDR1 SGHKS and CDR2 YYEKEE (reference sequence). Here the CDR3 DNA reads TGTGCCAGCAGCTTGGAAGGGGGCGGTAGCTACACCTTC. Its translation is CASSLEGGGSYTF.

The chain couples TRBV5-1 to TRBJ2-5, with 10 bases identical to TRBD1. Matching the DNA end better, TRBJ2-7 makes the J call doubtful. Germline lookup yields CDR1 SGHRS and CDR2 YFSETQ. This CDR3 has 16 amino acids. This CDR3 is CASSQTLTGGAYEQYF. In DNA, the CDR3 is TGCGCCAGCAGCCAAACCCTGACAGGGGGCGCGTACGAGCAGTACTTC.

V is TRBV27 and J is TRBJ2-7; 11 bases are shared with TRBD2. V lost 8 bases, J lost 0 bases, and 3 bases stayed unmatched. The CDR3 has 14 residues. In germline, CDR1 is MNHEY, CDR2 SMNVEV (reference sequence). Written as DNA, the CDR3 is TGTGCCAGCCGACTAGCGGGGAGCTCCTACGAGCAGTACTTC. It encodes CASRLAGSSYEQYF.

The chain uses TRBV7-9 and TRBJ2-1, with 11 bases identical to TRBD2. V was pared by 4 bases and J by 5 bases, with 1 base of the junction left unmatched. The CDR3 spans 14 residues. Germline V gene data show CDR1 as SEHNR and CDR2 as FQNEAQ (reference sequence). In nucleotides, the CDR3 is TGTGCCAGCAGCTCGGGACTAGCGGACAATGAGCAGTTCTTC. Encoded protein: CASSSGLADNEQFF.

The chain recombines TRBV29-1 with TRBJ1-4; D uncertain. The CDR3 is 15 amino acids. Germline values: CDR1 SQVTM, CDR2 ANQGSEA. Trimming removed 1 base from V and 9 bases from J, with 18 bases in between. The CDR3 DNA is TGCAGCGTTGAAGGCGAGGTCCTCAGCGGGCAAAAACTGTTTTTT. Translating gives CSVEGEVLSGQKLFF.

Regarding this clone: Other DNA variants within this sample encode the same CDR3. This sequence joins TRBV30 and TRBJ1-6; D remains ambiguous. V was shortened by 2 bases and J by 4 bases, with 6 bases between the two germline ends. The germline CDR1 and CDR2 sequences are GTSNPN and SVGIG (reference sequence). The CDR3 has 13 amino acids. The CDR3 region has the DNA TGTGCCTGGAGTAGCGGATATAATTCACCCCTCCACTTT. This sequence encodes CAWSSGYNSPLHF.

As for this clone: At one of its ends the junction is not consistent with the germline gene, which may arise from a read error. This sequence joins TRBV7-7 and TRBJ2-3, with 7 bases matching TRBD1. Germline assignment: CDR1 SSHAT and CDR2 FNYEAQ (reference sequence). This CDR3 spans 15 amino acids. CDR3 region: CASSLGTDRSDTQYF. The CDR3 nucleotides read TGTGCTAGCAGCTTGGGGACAGACCGATCAGATACGCAGTATTTT.

Written as DNA, the CDR3 is TGTGCCAGCAAACCTAGCGGGGCCGCCTACGAGCAGTACGTC. Its translation: CASKPSGAAYEQYV. The chain recombines TRBV6-6 with TRBJ2-7, with 9 bases that match TRBD2. Per the germline V gene, CDR1 is MNHNY and CDR2 is SVGAGI (reference sequence). CDR3 length: 14 residues. The V gene end was trimmed by 7 bases and the J gene end by 2 bases; junction bases not matched to a gene: 6.

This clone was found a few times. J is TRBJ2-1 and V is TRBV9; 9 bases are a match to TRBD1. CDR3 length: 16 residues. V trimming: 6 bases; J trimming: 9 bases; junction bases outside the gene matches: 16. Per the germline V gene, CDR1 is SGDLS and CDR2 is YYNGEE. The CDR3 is CASTPRETGGRSEQFF. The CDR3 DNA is TGTGCCAGCACCCCGAGGGAGACAGGGGGTAGAAGTGAGCAGTTCTTC.

The CDR3 nucleotides read TGTGCCATCAGTTATTCAGGGGCCAAGGATAATTCACCCCTCCACTTT. Protein: CAISYSGAKDNSPLHF. The genes are TRBV10-3 and TRBJ1-6; weak D call: TRBD1 (6 bases). The CDR3 length is 16 residues. Deletions cut 5 bases from V and 5 bases from J, with 16 bases between. Germline assignment: CDR1 ENHRY and CDR2 SYGVKD.

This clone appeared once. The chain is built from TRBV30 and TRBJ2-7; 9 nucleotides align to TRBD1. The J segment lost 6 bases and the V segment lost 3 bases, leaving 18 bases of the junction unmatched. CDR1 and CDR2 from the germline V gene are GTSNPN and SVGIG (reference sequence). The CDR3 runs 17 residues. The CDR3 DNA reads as TGTGCCTGGAGGTTGAGCGGACAGGGGACCTTTCAAGGCGAGCAGTACTTC. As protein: CAWRLSGQGTFQGEQYF.

The CDR3 sequence is CASSRGLAGSASQYF. CDR3 in DNA: TGTGCCAGCAGTAGGGGACTAGCGGGGTCCGCCTCGCAGTATTTT. This rearrangement joins TRBV6-5 to TRBJ2-3; TRBD2 matches 13 bases. CDR3 length: 15 amino acids. The germline gives CDR1 MNHEY, CDR2 SVGAGI. The J segment lost 10 bases and the V segment lost 5 bases, leaving 9 bases of the junction unmatched.

In DNA form, the CDR3 reads TGTGCCTGGAGGCGGACAGGGGGTAATGAAAAACTGTTTTTT. As protein: CAWRRTGGNEKLFF. This chain links TRBV30 with TRBJ1-4, with 10 bases identical to TRBD1. V lost 3 bases, J lost 4 bases, and 2 bases stayed unmatched. The CDR3 contains 14 residues. The germline CDR1 and CDR2 sequences are GTSNPN and SVGIG (reference sequence).

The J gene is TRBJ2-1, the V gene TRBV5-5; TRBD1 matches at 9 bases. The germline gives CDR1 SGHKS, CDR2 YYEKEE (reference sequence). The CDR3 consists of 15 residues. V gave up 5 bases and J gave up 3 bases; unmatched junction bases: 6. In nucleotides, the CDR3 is TGTGCCAGCAGTTCCGGGACAGGGATCTACAATGAGCAGTTCTTC. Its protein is CASSSGTGIYNEQFF.

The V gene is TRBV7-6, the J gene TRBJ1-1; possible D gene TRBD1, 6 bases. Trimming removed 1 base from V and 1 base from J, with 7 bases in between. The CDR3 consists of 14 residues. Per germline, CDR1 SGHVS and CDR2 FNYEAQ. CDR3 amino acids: CASSLVQGNTEAFF. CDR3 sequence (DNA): TGTGCCAGCAGCTTAGTACAGGGGAACACTGAAGCTTTCTTT. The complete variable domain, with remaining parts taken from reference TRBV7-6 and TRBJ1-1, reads GAGVSQSPRYKVTKRGQDVALRCDPISGHVSLYWYRQALGQGPEFLTYFNYEAQQDKSGLPNDRFSAERPEGSISTLTIQRTEQRDSAMYRCASSLVQGNTEAFFGQGTRLTVV.

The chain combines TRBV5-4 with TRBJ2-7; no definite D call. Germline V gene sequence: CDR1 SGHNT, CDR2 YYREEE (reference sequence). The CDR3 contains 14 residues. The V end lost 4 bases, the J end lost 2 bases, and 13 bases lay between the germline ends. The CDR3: CASSPAGTAYEQYF. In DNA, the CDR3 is TGTGCCAGCAGCCCGGCCGGCACAGCCTACGAGCAGTACTTC.

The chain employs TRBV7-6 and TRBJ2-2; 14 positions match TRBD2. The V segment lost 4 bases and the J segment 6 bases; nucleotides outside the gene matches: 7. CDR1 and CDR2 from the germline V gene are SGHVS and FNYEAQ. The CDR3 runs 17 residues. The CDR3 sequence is CASSSGLAGDFAGELFF. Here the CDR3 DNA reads TGTGCCAGCAGCTCGGGACTAGCGGGGGATTTTGCCGGGGAGCTGTTTTTT.

CDR3: CASSLETYEQYF. The CDR3 DNA follows: TGTGCCAGCAGCCTTGAGACCTACGAGCAGTACTTC. The gene calls are TRBV7-9 and TRBJ2-7; no definite D call. The germline gives CDR1 SEHNR, CDR2 FQNEAQ (reference sequence). Trimming took 5 bases from V and 2 from J, leaving 7 bases between them. This CDR3 spans 12 amino acids.

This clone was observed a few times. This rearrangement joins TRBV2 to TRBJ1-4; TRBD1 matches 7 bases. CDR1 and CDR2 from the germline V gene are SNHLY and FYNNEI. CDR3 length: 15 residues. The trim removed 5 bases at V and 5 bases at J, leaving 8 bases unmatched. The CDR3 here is CASSTFRGPNEKLFF. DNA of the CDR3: TGTGCCAGCAGTACCTTTAGGGGGCCGAATGAAAAACTGTTTTTT.